Sequencing of this TCR beta chain was carried out in a study of CD8 T cell repertoires and HIV-1 epitope variants (dated by TCRdb to 2020 to 2022). Background on the whole study: In separate culture wells, T cells were stimulated with each of twenty-five peptides that represented autologous and known Gag and Nef epitope variants. The control conditions were a CMV, EBV and flu peptide pool, the Ebola AY9 epitope as a negative control, and a well with no peptide. A total of 83 T cell cultures were run, with each culture condition done in triplicate except for one peptide, which was done in duplicate. A 1M T cell aliquot was kept as an uncultured baseline condition, separate from the roughly 90 T cell cultures. Cultures ran for approximately eleven days in IMDM with gentamicin, with half-media changes on days 3 and 7 adding IL-2, IL-7 and IL-15. Using the EasySep Human T Cell Enrichment Kit, T cells were enriched and then co-cultured with an equal number of autologous T cell-negative cells acting as antigen-presenting cells. The epitopes tested were three Gag epitope families plus Nef HW9 and YT9.

With regard to this clone: Its antigen remains unidentified. There are no base qualities to consult, and no much larger clone falls within one base.

The immunoSEQ platform was used to sequence TCR beta CDR3 regions at survey depth. The QIAamp DNA micro kit was used to extract genomic DNA from every cultured and uncultured CD8+ T cell population. Processing in the source paper ran as follows. Any sample with under 5,000 productive reads was excluded, and this exclusion removed about 6.5% of the roughly 80 cultures stimulated with HIV peptides. Sequences were trimmed to CDR3 by a MANAFEST web app, and nonproductive sequences, CDR3s under 5 amino acids, and sequences not starting with C or ending with F/W were removed. Clonotypes were classified as antigen-specific only if expansion was observed in at least 2 of 3 replicates versus the no-peptide control at FDR 0.01, only within one epitope family. In addition, a specific clonotype needed a frequency at least fivefold higher than in wells stimulated with peptides from other epitope families. Not all clones reach the TCRdb copy of this immuneACCESS table, which keeps in-frame sequences only. Checked studies attribute under half of the gap to unresolved V genes and leave the rest unexplained. V, J and clone size reflect that table, while D and trimming were determined from the DNA. For this sample there are about 5,300 clones; more than 65% appear just once. The leading ten clones occupy under 55% of the sample.

What the research found in general, with its limitations: Only TCR beta chains were identified by the assay, and proliferation to antigen, not T cell function or cytokine profile, was indicated. Roughly nine antigen-specific TCR beta clonotypes were identified, and six of them appeared cross-reactive for autologous or known escape epitope variants. A few clonotypes recognized the Nef KF9 family and one the HW9 family, with no responses to the TAALDMSHF plasma variant.

Cut back by 0 bases and 1 base, the V and J ends lie 10 bases apart. Based on the germline V gene, the CDR1 and CDR2 sequences are MNHEY and SVGAGI. The cysteine opens and the phenylalanine closes a CDR3 of 16 amino acids. The sequence is cut down to CDR3 DNA, 48 bases in frame from base 1. The EasySep Human CD8+ T Cell Enrichment Kit was used on day 10 to isolate CD8+ T cells from every culture. The sequence came from a male donor with HIV. Sequenced input: cultured CD8+ T cells derived from PBMCs. The rearrangement joined TRBV6-5 to TRBJ1-5, with the D gene uncertain. In nucleotide form, the sequence is TGTGCCAGCAGTTACTCCTGGGCGGGAAGCAATCAGCCCCAGCATTTT. Its protein is CASSYSWAGSNQPQHF.